This T cell receptor (beta chain) was found in a study of blood T cell repertoires in COVID-19. On the study more broadly: The study drew acute and convalescent COVID-19 samples from the United States, Italy and Spain. PBMCs, B-cell-depleted T cells, or T cells provided the cDNA or gDNA that made up the material.

In the original processing: Researchers report that nucleated cell counts were estimated from reference gene primer amplification. Data came from immunoSEQ multiplex PCR; TCRdb stores just in-frame clones and leaves some out. V, J and clone size reflect that table, while D and trimming were determined from the DNA. The data show tens of thousands of clones, roughly 80% seen once. CDR1 and CDR2 (germline): LGHDT, YNNKEL (reference sequence). This CDR3 is built from 17 residues. The trim removed 0 bases at V and 5 bases at J, leaving 6 bases unmatched. The rearrangement uses TRBV3-1 (or the pseudogene TRBV3-2) and TRBJ2-2; 10 bases fit TRBD2. This receptor was taken from a human donor in a cohort sampled during active COVID-19. Sequencing used peripheral blood. CDR3 in DNA: TGTGCCAGCAGCCAAGAAGCTCTAGCGGGAGTAACCGGGGAGCTGTTTTTT. Amino acid sequence: CASSQEALAGVTGELFF.